This paragraph reports one T cell receptor (beta chain). Indicated treatment: around 19 received Ad26.COV2.S at low or high dose, single or two shots; 5 received placebo; per-sample allocation not given. Repertoires come from day 63 after the first vaccine or placebo injection. The sample comes from a study of Ad26.COV2.S vaccination and SARS-CoV-2 variants. Study overall: COV1001, an Ad26.COV2.S trial, supplied this vaccine-arm donor. Once or twice, 56 days apart, Ad26.COV2.S was delivered intramuscularly.

TCRdb keeps only in-frame clones here, not all; method: immunoSEQ multiplex PCR. The data contain 410,000 or so clones, approximately 90% of them singletons. Germline CDR1 SGHVS, CDR2 FQNEAQ. The length of the CDR3 is 19 residues. V dropped 3 bases and J dropped 0; count of bases not matched to a gene: 14. The genes are TRBV7-8 and TRBJ1-2; TRBD1 aligns across 9 bases. This TCR came from a person aged 18 to 59 who received the Ad26.COV2.S COVID-19 vaccine or a placebo. The input for sequencing was peripheral blood, taken in a trial of Ad26.COV2.S vaccine versus placebo. CDR3 bases: TGTGCCAGCAGCTTCTCGGATACCGGGACAGGGTCCGCTAACTATGGCTACACCTTC. It encodes CASSFSDTGTGSANYGYTF.